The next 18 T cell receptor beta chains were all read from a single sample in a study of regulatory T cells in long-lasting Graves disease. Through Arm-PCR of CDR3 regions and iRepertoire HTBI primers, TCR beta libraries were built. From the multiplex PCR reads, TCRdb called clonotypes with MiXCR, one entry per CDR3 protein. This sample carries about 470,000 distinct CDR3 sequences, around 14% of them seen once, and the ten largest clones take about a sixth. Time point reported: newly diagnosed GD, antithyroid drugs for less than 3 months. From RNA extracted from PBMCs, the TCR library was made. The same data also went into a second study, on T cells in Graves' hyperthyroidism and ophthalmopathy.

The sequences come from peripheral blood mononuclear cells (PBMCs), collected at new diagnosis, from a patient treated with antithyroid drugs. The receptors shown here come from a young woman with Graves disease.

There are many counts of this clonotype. The DNA for the CDR3 is TGTGCCTGGAGCGGGACTAGCGGGATCCCCTACAATGAGCAGTTCTTC. Its protein product is CAWSGTSGIPYNEQFF. The rearrangement uses TRBV30 and TRBJ2-1; 13 bases line up with TRBD2. The CDR3 runs 16 residues. Per the germline V gene, CDR1 is GTSNPN and CDR2 is SVGIG (reference sequence). J gave up 2 bases and V 3 bases, and 4 bases lay outside the gene matches.

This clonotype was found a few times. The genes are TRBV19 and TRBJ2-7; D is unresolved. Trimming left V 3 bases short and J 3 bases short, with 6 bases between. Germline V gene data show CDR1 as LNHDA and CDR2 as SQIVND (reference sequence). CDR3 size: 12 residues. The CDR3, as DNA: TGTGCCAGTAGTATGACGGACTACGAGCAGTACTTC. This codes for CASSMTDYEQYF.

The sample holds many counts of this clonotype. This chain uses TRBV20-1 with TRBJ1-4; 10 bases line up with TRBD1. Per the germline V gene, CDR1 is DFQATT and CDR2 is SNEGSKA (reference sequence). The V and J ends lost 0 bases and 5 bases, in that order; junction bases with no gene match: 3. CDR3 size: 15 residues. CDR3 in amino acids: CSAREGGQGNEKLFF. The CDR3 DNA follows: TGCAGTGCTAGAGAGGGGGGACAGGGGAATGAAAAACTGTTTTTT.

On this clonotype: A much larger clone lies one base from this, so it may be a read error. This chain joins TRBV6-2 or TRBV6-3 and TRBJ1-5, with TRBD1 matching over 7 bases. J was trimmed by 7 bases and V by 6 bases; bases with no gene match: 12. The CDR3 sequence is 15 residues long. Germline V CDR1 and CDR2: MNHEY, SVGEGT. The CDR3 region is CASSPPTGLKQPQHF. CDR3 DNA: TGTGCCAGCAGCCCCCCGACAGGGCTAAAACAGCCCCAGCATTTT.

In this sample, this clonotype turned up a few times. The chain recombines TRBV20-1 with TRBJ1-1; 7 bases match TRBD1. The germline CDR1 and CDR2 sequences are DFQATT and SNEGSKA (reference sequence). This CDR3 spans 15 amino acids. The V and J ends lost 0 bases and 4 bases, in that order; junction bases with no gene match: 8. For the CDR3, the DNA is TGCAGTGCTAGAGATCCCCAGGGGGAGACCACTGAAGCTTTCTTT. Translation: CSARDPQGETTEAFF.

Written as DNA, the CDR3 is TGTGCCAGCAGCCACGCCGGTCCTAGCGCCTACAATGAGCAGTTCTTC. Protein product: CASSHAGPSAYNEQFF. This chain uses TRBV25-1 with TRBJ2-1; TRBD2 might be the D (6 bases). The CDR3 consists of 16 residues. V was clipped by 6 bases and J by 2 bases, with 17 bases between them. In germline, CDR1 is MGHDK, CDR2 SYGVNS.

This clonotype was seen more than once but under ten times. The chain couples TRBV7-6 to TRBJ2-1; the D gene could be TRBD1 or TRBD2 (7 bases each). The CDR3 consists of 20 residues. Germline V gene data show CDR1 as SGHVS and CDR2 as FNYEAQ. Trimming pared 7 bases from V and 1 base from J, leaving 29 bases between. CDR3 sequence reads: CASTQEGAHGAGVSYNEQFF. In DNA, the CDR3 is TGTGCCAGCACCCAGGAGGGGGCGCACGGGGCGGGAGTTTCCTACAATGAGCAGTTCTTC.

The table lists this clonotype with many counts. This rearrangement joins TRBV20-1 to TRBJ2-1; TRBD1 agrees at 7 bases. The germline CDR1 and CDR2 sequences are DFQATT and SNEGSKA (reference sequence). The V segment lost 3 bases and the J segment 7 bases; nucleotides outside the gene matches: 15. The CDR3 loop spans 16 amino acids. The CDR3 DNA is TGCAGTGCTAGTCCCACTAAGGGGGCAGCGTCAAATGAGCAGTTCTTC. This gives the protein CSASPTKGAASNEQFF.

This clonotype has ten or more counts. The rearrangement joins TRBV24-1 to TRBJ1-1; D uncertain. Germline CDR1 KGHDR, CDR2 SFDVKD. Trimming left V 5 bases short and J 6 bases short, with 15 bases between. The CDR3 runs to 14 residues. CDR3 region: CATSGAGRSAEAFF. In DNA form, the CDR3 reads TGTGCCACCAGTGGGGCGGGGAGGAGTGCTGAAGCTTTCTTT.

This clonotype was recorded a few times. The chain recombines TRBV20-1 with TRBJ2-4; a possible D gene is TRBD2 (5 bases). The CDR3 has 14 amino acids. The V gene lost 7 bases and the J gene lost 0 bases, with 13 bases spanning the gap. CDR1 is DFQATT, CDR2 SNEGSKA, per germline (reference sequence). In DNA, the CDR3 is TGCAGTGTTGCGCGGGCGGGAGCCAAAAACATTCAGTACTTC. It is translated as CSVARAGAKNIQYF.

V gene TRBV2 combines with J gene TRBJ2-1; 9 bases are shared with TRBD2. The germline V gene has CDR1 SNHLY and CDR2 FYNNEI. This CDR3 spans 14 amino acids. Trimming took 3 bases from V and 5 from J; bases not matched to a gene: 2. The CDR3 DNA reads TGTGCCAGCAGTGATAGCGGGAGCAACAATGAGCAGTTCTTC. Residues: CASSDSGSNNEQFF.

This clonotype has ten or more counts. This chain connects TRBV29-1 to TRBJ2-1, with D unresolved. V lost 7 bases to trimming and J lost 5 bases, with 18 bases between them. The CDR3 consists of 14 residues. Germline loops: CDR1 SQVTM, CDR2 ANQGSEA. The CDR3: CSAAETMRNNEQFF. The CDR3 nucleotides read TGCAGCGCCGCTGAGACGATGCGCAACAATGAGCAGTTCTTC.

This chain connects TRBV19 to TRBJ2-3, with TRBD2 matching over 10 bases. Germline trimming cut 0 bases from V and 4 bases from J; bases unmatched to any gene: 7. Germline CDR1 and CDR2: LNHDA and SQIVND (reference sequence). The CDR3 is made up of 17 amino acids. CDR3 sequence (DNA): TGTGCCAGTAGTATAGATCGTAGCGGGAGGTACGCAGATACGCAGTATTTT. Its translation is CASSIDRSGRYADTQYF.

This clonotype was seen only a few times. The CDR3 nucleotides are TGTGCCAGCAGGGACAGGGCTCGCGAAAAACTGTTTTTT. It encodes CASRDRAREKLFF. V gene TRBV25-1 combines with J gene TRBJ1-4; TRBD1 matches at 8 bases. CDR1 and CDR2 from the germline V gene are MGHDK and SYGVNS. The J segment lost 8 bases and the V segment lost 6 bases, leaving 5 bases of the junction unmatched. This CDR3 has 13 residues.

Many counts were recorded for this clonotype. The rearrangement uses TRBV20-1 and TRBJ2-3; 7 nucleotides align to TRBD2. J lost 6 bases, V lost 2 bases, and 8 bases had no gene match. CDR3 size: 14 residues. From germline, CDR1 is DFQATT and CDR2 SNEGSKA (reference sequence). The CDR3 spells CSARLASGPDTQYF. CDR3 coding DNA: TGCAGTGCTAGATTGGCTAGCGGACCGGATACGCAGTATTTT.

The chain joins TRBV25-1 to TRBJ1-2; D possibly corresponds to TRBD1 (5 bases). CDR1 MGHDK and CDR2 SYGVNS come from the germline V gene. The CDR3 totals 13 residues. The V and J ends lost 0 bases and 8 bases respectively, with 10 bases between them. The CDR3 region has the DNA TGTGCCAGCAGTGAATACCGGGACCGCGGCTACACCTTC. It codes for CASSEYRDRGYTF.

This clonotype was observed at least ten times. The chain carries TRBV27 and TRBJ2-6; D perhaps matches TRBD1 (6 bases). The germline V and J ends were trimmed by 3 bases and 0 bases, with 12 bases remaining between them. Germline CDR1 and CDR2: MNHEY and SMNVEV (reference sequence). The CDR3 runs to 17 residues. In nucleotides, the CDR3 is TGTGCCAGCAGTTTTAGGGGGATCATCTCTGGGGCCAACGTCCTGACTTTC. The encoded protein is CASSFRGIISGANVLTF.

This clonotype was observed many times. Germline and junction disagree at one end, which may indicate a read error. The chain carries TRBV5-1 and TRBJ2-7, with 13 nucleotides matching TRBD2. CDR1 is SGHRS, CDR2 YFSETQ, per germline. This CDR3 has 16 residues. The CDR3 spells CASSLGTSGISYEQYF. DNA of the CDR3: TGTGCCAGCTCGCTCGGGACTAGCGGGATCTCCTACGAGCAGTACTTC.